The T cell receptor (beta chain) under discussion was sequenced for a study of T cell responses to AZD1222 COVID-19 vaccine. In regard to this clone: The antigen is undetermined.

This CDR3 spans 17 amino acids. Germline CDR1 and CDR2: SGHRS and YFSETQ. V was pared by 4 bases and J by 0 bases, with 10 bases of the junction left unmatched. Assay used: immunoSEQ multiplex PCR; TCRdb lists only in-frame clones, some missing. The sample comprises approximately 100,000 clones, roughly nine tenths of which are singletons, and 1% to 1.5% rests with the top ten. Study-level points and caveats: None of the repertoires were sampled until the peak T cell response had passed. It should be noted that donors were predominantly white British and more often female, and clonal diversity was possibly underestimated. Baseline serology detected seropositivity in only a handful of AZD1222 recipients.

The chain employs TRBV5-1 and TRBJ2-1; 7 bases are a match to TRBD2. Specimen: peripheral blood, collected on day 0 of AZD1222 vaccination. This TCR was sampled from an adult in good health. The CDR3 DNA is TGCGCCAGCAGCATCTGGGGGGGTTTAGGCTCCTACAATGAGCAGTTCTTC. The encoded protein is CASSIWGGLGSYNEQFF.